One sample yielded the 8 T cell receptor beta chains listed below, sequenced in a study of T-cell reconstitution after alpha-beta-depleted transplantation in children. Preparation of the TCRbeta library was carried out with unique molecular identifiers. TCRdb reanalysed the PCR reads using MiXCR and keeps one entry per CDR3 protein. The sample consists of fewer than 550,000 distinct CDR3 sequences, approximately 10% of them appearing once. This material consisted of PBMCs from the stem cell graft donor, taken from the stem cell graft. The source of these receptors is a human donor who donated a stem cell graft to a child with acute myeloid leukemia.

This clonotype was detected only a few times. V usage is TRBV12-3 or TRBV12-4 and J usage is TRBJ2-5; D may be TRBD1 or TRBD2 (5 bases each). This CDR3 region has 14 residues. The ends were cut back, 3 bases at V and 2 bases at J, with 10 bases in the middle. The CDR3 loop reads CASSFGGGQETQYF. The CDR3 DNA reads as TGTGCCAGCAGTTTTGGGGGTGGACAAGAGACCCAGTACTTC.

V and J are TRBV10-3 and TRBJ2-1; D is possibly TRBD1 (7 bases). Looked up from germline, CDR1 is ENHRY and CDR2 is SYGVKD. The length of the CDR3 is 15 residues. V was cut by 9 bases and J by 10 bases, with 25 bases left in between. DNA of the CDR3: TGTGCCATACGAGAGGACAGGACTAAATGGGGGGAGCAGTTCTTC. This translates into CAIREDRTKWGEQFF.

The chain has TRBV10-3 and TRBJ2-7, with 12 bases aligning to TRBD2. V dropped 3 bases and J dropped 0; count of bases not matched to a gene: 3. CDR1 and CDR2 from the germline V gene are ENHRY and SYGVKD. The CDR3 totals 16 residues. CDR3: CAISDLGLAGSYEQYF. In DNA form, the CDR3 reads TGTGCCATCAGTGACCTGGGACTAGCGGGCTCCTACGAGCAGTACTTC.

At least ten counts were recorded for this clonotype. The chain's CDR3 is CASSQDPGHGYGYTF. CDR3 sequence (DNA): TGTGCCAGCAGCCAAGACCCAGGGCACGGATATGGCTACACCTTC. This chain uses TRBV4-2 with TRBJ1-2; tentatively, D is TRBD1 (5 bases). The CDR3 length is 15 residues. Trimming left V 0 bases short and J 5 bases short, with 13 bases between. Germline CDR1 reads LGHNA; CDR2 reads YNFKEQ.

The chain recombines TRBV27 with TRBJ2-3; 15 bases match TRBD2. Germline V gene sequence: CDR1 MNHEY, CDR2 SMNVEV (reference sequence). With V trimmed by 4 bases and J by 2 bases, 10 bases remained unmatched. The CDR3 runs to 19 residues. The CDR3 region is CASSSLPGLAGGNTDTQYF. The CDR3, as DNA: TGTGCCAGCAGTTCACTGCCGGGACTAGCGGGAGGAAACACAGATACGCAGTATTTT.

This clonotype appeared many times. This chain uses TRBV6-1 with TRBJ2-3, with TRBD2 identical over 11 bases. The CDR3 is made up of 15 amino acids. J was trimmed by 5 bases and V by 6 bases; bases with no gene match: 7. Germline values: CDR1 MNHNS, CDR2 SASEGT. The chain's CDR3 is CASRLAGALGDTQYF. CDR3 coding DNA: TGTGCCAGCAGACTAGCGGGAGCATTGGGAGATACGCAGTATTTT.

This clonotype came up a few times. The chain carries TRBV5-4 and TRBJ2-1; D unresolved. The CDR3 is made up of 13 amino acids. Germline CDR1 reads SGHNT; CDR2 reads YYREEE (reference sequence). V dropped 1 base and J dropped 3 bases, with 5 bases sitting between them. The CDR3 sequence: CASSLQVYNEQFF. The CDR3 DNA reads TGTGCCAGCAGCTTGCAGGTCTACAATGAGCAGTTCTTC.

This clonotype was found a few times. This chain joins TRBV20-1 and TRBJ2-7; D possibly uses TRBD1 or TRBD2 (5 bases each). The V gene lost 4 bases and the J gene lost 3 bases, with 10 bases spanning the gap. This CDR3 spans 12 amino acids. Germline CDR1 reads DFQATT; CDR2 reads SNEGSKA (reference sequence). DNA of the CDR3: TGCAGTGCTACTGAGGGGATCTACGAGCAGTACTTC. It specifies CSATEGIYEQYF.